This section outlines one TCR beta chain sequence together with its context. The antigen this receptor binds is unknown. The sample holds no much larger clone one base away, and base qualities are not on file. This sample was included in a study of blood T cell repertoires in COVID-19 (TCRdb year 2020). In the study overall: The collaborator samples originated in the United States, Italy and Spain and spanned the acute and convalescent phases of COVID-19. The repertoires were released in a freely available public database intended as a resource for research on the immune response to SARS-CoV-2. Subjects who had been exposed to COVID-19, were actively infected with it, or had recovered from it provided the deeply sampled blood TCRbeta repertoires that made up the dataset. A de-identified subject ID, COVID-19 status, age in years and sex were almost always included in the sample metadata. Where available, HLA class I and class II types were taken from metadata supplied by the sample provider and were not determined by assay-based typing. The material from the prospective study consisted of cDNA or gDNA derived from T cells, B-cell-depleted T cells, or PBMCs. The samples were drawn from two sources: the first 160 participants of the ongoing ImmuneRACE study, and approximately 1,300 subjects contributed by 6 global collaborators. Overall results and qualifications from the work: Clinical and demographic metadata were provided uncurated, with the amount varying by source and participant.

The immunoSEQ Assay, a bias-controlled multiplex PCR, was used to amplify TCRbeta CDR3 regions from genomic DNA. Turning to the authors' computational methods: The number of nucleated cells in each sample was estimated from the amplification of reference gene primers within the assay. To quantify the absolute abundance of each unique TCRbeta CDR3 rearrangement, sequence reads were collapsed and filtered. Productive Simpson clonality was computed per sample as the square root of Simpson's diversity index over productive rearrangements. TCRdb retrieved this table from immuneACCESS and kept in-frame rearrangements only. Not all clones are present; in checked studies, unresolved V genes account for under half, and no reason is known for the remainder. The DNA was the basis for D and trimming; V, J and clone size are from that table. Here the sample has around 460,000 clones; around 90% occur a single time. Clones ranked in the top ten supply roughly 0.87% of the sample.

At one collaborating source in Seattle, patients were enrolled during active infection and were followed longitudinally through the course of disease. Collaborating institutions collected whole blood in K2EDTA tubes following their own protocols. Collaborator samples were shipped for TCRbeta analysis as frozen whole blood, isolated PBMCs, or DNA extracted from either sample type. The germline V end is reduced by 3 bases and the J end by 1 base; junction bases left unmatched: 2. The CDR3 runs 16 amino acids, cysteine and phenylalanine included. The only DNA kept is the CDR3, 48 bases in frame from the first base. According to the germline V gene, CDR1 reads ENHRY and CDR2 reads SYGVKD.

This clonotype was sampled from a man younger than 35 with COVID-19, enrolled during active disease. The sequenced material came from peripheral blood. The chain employs TRBV10-3 and TRBJ1-5; 11 junctional bases match TRBD1. The DNA is as follows: TGTGCCATCAGTGAAGGGACAGGGGGAAGCAATCAGCCCCAGCATTTT. The translation is CAISEGTGGSNQPQHF.